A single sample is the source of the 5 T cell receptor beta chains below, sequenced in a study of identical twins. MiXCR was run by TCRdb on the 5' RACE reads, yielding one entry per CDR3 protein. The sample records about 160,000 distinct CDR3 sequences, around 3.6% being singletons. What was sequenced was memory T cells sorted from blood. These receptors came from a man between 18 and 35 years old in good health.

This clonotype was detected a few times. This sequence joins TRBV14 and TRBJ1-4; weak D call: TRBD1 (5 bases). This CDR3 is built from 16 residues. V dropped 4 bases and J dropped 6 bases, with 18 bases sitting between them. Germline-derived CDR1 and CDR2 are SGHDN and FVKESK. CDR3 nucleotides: TGTGCCAGCAGCCTTCGGTTAGTGGGACTCGATGAAAAACTGTTTTTT. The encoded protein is CASSLRLVGLDEKLFF.

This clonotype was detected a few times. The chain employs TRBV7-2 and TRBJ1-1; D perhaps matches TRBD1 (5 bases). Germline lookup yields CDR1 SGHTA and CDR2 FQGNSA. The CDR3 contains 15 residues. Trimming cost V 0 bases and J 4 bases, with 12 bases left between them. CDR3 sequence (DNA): TGTGCCAGCAGCTTAGCAGGTTTCGGGGGCACTGAAGCTTTCTTT. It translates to CASSLAGFGGTEAFF. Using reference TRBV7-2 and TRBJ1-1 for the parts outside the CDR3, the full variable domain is GAGVSQSPSNKVTEKGKDVELRCDPISGHTALYWYRQSLGQGLEFLIYFQGNSAPDKSGLPSDRFSAERTGGSVSTLTIQRTQQEDSAVYLCASSLAGFGGTEAFFGQGTRLTVV.

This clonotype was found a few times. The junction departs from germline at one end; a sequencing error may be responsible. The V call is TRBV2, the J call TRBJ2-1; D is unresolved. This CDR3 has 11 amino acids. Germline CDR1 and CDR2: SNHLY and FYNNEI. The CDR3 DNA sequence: TGTGCCAGCAGGGAAGCCGGGGAGCAGTTCTTC. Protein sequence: CASREAGEQFF. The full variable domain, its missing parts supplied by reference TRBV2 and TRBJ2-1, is EPEVTQTPSHQVTQMGQEVILRCVPISNHLYFYWYRQILGQKVEFLVSFYNNEISEKSEIFDDQFSVERPDGSNFTLKIRSTKLEDSAMYFCASREAGEQFFGPGTRLTVL.

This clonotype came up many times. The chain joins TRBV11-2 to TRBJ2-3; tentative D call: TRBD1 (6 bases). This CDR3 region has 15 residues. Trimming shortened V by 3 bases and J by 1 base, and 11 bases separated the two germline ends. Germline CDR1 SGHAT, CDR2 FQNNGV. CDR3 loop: CASSFGQSRTDTQYF. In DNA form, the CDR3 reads TGTGCCAGCAGCTTCGGACAGTCCCGCACAGATACGCAGTATTTT.

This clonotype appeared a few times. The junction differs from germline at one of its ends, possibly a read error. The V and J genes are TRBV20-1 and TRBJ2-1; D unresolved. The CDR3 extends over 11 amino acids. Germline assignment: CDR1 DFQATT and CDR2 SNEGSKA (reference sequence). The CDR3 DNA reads TGCAGTGCTAGAGGTCACAATGAGCAGCTCTTC. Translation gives CSARGHNEQLF.